A single sample gave rise to the 27 T cell receptor beta chains below, sequenced in a study of cytomegalovirus exposure and HLA in healthy donors. With 60 Vbeta and 13 Jbeta primers, the PCR was carried out. The table came from immunoSEQ multiplex PCR; TCRdb's copy has only in-frame clones and leaves some out. The sample has roughly 100,000 clones, and its top ten clones hold 3% to 4%. Sequencing used PBMCs. The receptors here all came from a woman younger than 45 in good health and CMV-seronegative.

DNA for the CDR3: TGTGCCACCAGCGGGGAGGGGGAAGGAGAAAAACTGTTTTTT. Protein: CATSGEGEGEKLFF. The chain carries TRBV15 and TRBJ1-4; D is perhaps TRBD1 (6 bases). With 5 bases removed from V and 8 bases from J, the gap between germline ends came to 15 bases. This CDR3 region has 14 residues. Germline V gene data show CDR1 as LNHNV and CDR2 as YYDKDF (reference sequence).

V and J are TRBV5-1 and TRBJ2-1; maybe TRBD2 (6 bases). In germline, CDR1 is SGHRS, CDR2 YFSETQ. The germline V and J ends were trimmed by 4 bases and 3 bases, with 17 bases remaining between them. CDR3 size: 16 residues. The CDR3 spells CASSKAGLRDYNEQFF. Here the CDR3 DNA reads TGCGCCAGCAGCAAGGCGGGGCTCCGGGACTACAATGAGCAGTTCTTC. The full variable domain, in which reference TRBV5-1 and TRBJ2-1 provide the parts outside the CDR3, is KAGVTQTPRYLIKTRGQQVTLSCSPISGHRSVSWYQQTPGQGLQFLFEYFSETQRNKGNFPGRFSGRQFSNSRSEMNVSTLELGDSALYLCASSKAGLRDYNEQFFGPGTRLTVL.

The CDR3 nucleotides read TGTGCCAGCAGACCCAGGGTAGGGTACACTGAAGCTTTCTTT. This translates into CASRPRVGYTEAFF. This chain links TRBV28 with TRBJ1-1, with D possibly being TRBD1 (5 bases). V lost 6 bases to trimming and J lost 3 bases, with 14 bases between them. The germline V gene encodes CDR1 MDHEN and CDR2 SYDVKM. The CDR3 covers 14 residues.

The V and J genes are TRBV2 and TRBJ1-5; D gene uncertain. The V gene's germline CDR1 is SNHLY and CDR2 FYNNEI. Trimming stripped 8 bases from V and 0 bases from J, with 8 bases between. The CDR3 is made up of 13 amino acids. CDR3 sequence (DNA): TGTGCCAGCCGGGGTCATAGCAATCAGCCCCAGCATTTT. It yields the protein CASRGHSNQPQHF.

Comments on this clone: Lacking the conserved final phenylalanine or tryptophan, this CDR3 likely reflects a read error. The chain combines TRBV2 with TRBJ1-2; 10 bases fit TRBD1. J lost 4 bases, V lost 5 bases, and 4 bases had no gene match. Germline V gene sequence: CDR1 SNHLY, CDR2 FYNNEI. The CDR3 is 14 amino acids. CDR3 protein: CASSPRDRGYGYTL. The CDR3 DNA reads as TGTGCCAGCAGTCCCCGGGACAGGGGCTATGGCTACACCCTC.

The chain couples TRBV27 to TRBJ2-7; a weak D match, TRBD2 (5 bases). The V end lost 6 bases, the J end lost 2 bases, and 11 bases lay between the germline ends. This CDR3 spans 13 amino acids. CDR1 MNHEY and CDR2 SMNVEV come from the germline V gene (reference sequence). CDR3 DNA: TGTGCCAGCAGGCGGGCGGCAGCCTACGAGCAGTACTTC. Protein product: CASRRAAAYEQYF.

The rearrangement uses TRBV7-9 and TRBJ2-1; 10 positions agree with TRBD1. CDR1 and CDR2 from the germline V gene are SEHNR and FQNEAQ (reference sequence). This CDR3 has 17 amino acids. V dropped 1 base and J dropped 3; count of bases not matched to a gene: 6. CDR3 DNA: TGTGCCAGCAGCTTAGAATCGGGACAGGGGAGCTACAATGAGCAGTTCTTC. This sequence encodes CASSLESGQGSYNEQFF.

The rearrangement links TRBV15 to TRBJ2-3; D is uncertain. CDR1 and CDR2 from the germline V gene are LNHNV and YYDKDF (reference sequence). Trimming removed 0 bases at V and 0 bases at J, with 10 bases between. The CDR3 has 16 amino acids. This CDR3 is CATSRDYSRSTDTQYF. In nucleotides, the CDR3 is TGTGCCACCAGCAGAGACTACAGCAGAAGCACAGATACGCAGTATTTT.

The chain employs TRBV4-1 and TRBJ2-7; 14 nucleotides align to TRBD2. Germline V lookup: CDR1 MGHRA, CDR2 YSYEKL. Unmatched junction bases numbered 13, after V lost 4 bases and J lost 5 bases. This CDR3 is 18 amino acids long. The CDR3: CASSPLGLAGARANEQYF. DNA for the CDR3: TGCGCCAGCAGCCCTTTGGGACTAGCGGGGGCTCGTGCCAACGAGCAGTACTTC.

J is TRBJ1-1 and V is TRBV18; D might be TRBD1 (6 bases). Trimming removed 2 bases at V and 8 bases at J, with 9 bases between. The germline gives CDR1 KGHSH, CDR2 LQKENI. This CDR3 spans 12 amino acids. CDR3 bases: TGTGCCAGCTCACCAAGTACAGGGGAAGCTTTCTTT. This encodes CASSPSTGEAFF.

The chain is built from TRBV7-9 and TRBJ1-3, with no clear D. V was cut by 1 base and J by 10 bases, with 14 bases left in between. CDR1 is SEHNR and CDR2 is FQNEAQ in the germline V gene (reference sequence). This CDR3 spans 14 amino acids. In DNA form, the CDR3 reads TGTGCCAGCAGCTTAGGCACAGCTGGGTCGACCATATATTTT. Amino acid sequence: CASSLGTAGSTIYF.

This chain connects TRBV12-5 to TRBJ2-1; 13 bases map to TRBD2. V lost 4 bases, J lost 9 bases, and 12 bases stayed unmatched. The CDR3 totals 17 residues. Germline V lookup: CDR1 LGHNT, CDR2 FRNRAP. The CDR3 DNA reads TGTGCTAGTGGTTCAAAACCGGGACTAGCGGGGAGAGGTGAGCAGTTCTTC. Its protein product is CASGSKPGLAGRGEQFF.

The V gene is TRBV6-5, the J gene TRBJ1-1; 7 nucleotides agree with TRBD1. With 4 bases clipped from V and 2 bases from J, the junction kept 1 base outside the gene matches. Germline assignment: CDR1 MNHEY and CDR2 SVGAGI. The CDR3 has 13 residues. The CDR3 loop reads CASSWTGNTEAFF. The CDR3 nucleotides are TGTGCCAGCAGTTGGACAGGTAACACTGAAGCTTTCTTT.

The chain joins TRBV7-9 to TRBJ2-7, with D perhaps matching TRBD1 (5 bases). The CDR3 contains 15 residues. V shed 1 base and J shed 4 bases, with 14 bases lying between them. The germline V gene has CDR1 SEHNR and CDR2 FQNEAQ (reference sequence). In DNA form, the CDR3 reads TGTGCCAGCAGCTTAGTTCCAGCAGGGATATACGAGCAGTACTTC. Protein product: CASSLVPAGIYEQYF.

V and J are TRBV19 and TRBJ1-2; 7 nucleotides align to TRBD1. Per germline, CDR1 LNHDA and CDR2 SQIVND (reference sequence). V was clipped by 4 bases and J by 4 bases; unmatched bases: 9. CDR3 length equals 15 residues. The CDR3 DNA is TGTGCCAGTAGTACAACAGGGGAGGACACCTATGGCTACACCTTC. Protein: CASSTTGEDTYGYTF. Combining the CDR3 with reference TRBV19 and TRBJ1-2 gives the whole variable domain DGGITQSPKYLFRKEGQNVTLSCEQNLNHDAMYWYRQDPGQGLRLIYYSQIVNDFQKGDIAEGYSVSREKKESFPLTVTSAQKNPTAFYLCASSTTGEDTYGYTFGSGTRLTVV.

This chain uses TRBV18 with TRBJ1-6, with D uncertain. Between the trimmed V and J ends, which lost 3 bases and 0 bases, there was a span of 15 bases. Per the germline V gene, CDR1 is KGHSH and CDR2 is LQKENI. The CDR3 loop spans 18 amino acids. CDR3 protein: CASSPGRTRSSYNSPLHF. CDR3 coding DNA: TGTGCCAGCTCACCGGGCCGCACTAGAAGCTCCTATAATTCACCCCTCCACTTT.

The V gene is TRBV28, the J gene TRBJ2-7; TRBD2 matches 11 bases. Per the germline V gene, CDR1 is MDHEN and CDR2 is SYDVKM. The V and J ends lost 4 bases and 2 bases, in that order; junction bases with no gene match: 4. This CDR3 is 15 amino acids long. CDR3: CASSSLAGETYEQYF. CDR3 sequence (DNA): TGTGCCAGCAGTTCACTAGCGGGAGAAACCTACGAGCAGTACTTC. Looking up the rest from reference TRBV28 and TRBJ2-7 gives the full variable domain: DVKVTQSSRYLVKRTGEKVFLECVQDMDHENMFWYRQDPGLGLRLIYFSYDVKMKEKGDIPEGYSVSREKKERFSLILESASTNQTSMYLCASSSLAGETYEQYFGPGTRLTVT.

This rearrangement joins TRBV7-2 to TRBJ2-1, with 7 bases fitting TRBD2. The germline CDR1 and CDR2 sequences are SGHTA and FQGNSA. With V trimmed by 1 base and J by 4 bases, 7 bases remained unmatched. This CDR3 is 16 amino acids long. The CDR3 sequence: CASSLGPLANYNEQFF. Written as DNA, the CDR3 is TGTGCCAGCAGCTTAGGGCCACTAGCGAATTACAATGAGCAGTTCTTC.

This rearrangement joins TRBV5-8 to TRBJ1-2, with 9 bases aligning to TRBD1. CDR1 is SGHTS and CDR2 is YDEGEE in the germline V gene. The CDR3 runs 14 residues. Germline trimming cut 4 bases from V and 8 bases from J; bases unmatched to any gene: 9. CDR3 loop: CASSKDRGRRGYTF. The CDR3 DNA reads as TGTGCCAGCAGCAAGGACAGGGGAAGAAGAGGCTACACCTTC. Full variable domain (remainder filled in from reference TRBV5-8 and TRBJ1-2): EAGVTQSPTHLIKTRGQQATLRCSPISGHTSVYWYQQALGLGLQFLLWYDEGEERNRGNFPPRFSGRQFPNYSSELNVNALELEDSALYLCASSKDRGRRGYTFGSGTRLTVV.

V is TRBV11-2 and J is TRBJ2-1, with a tentative D call TRBD2 (6 bases). This CDR3 is built from 18 residues. Germline V CDR1 and CDR2: SGHAT, FQNNGV. Trimming stripped 3 bases from V and 1 base from J, with 19 bases between. The CDR3 loop is CASSFPGFGSGSYNEQFF. Written as DNA, the CDR3 is TGTGCCAGCAGCTTCCCGGGGTTTGGTAGCGGTTCCTACAATGAGCAGTTCTTC.

The chain links TRBV6-6 to TRBJ1-5; no clear D. The CDR3 spans 14 residues. Deletions cut 2 bases from V and 2 bases from J, with 7 bases between. From germline, CDR1 is MNHNY and CDR2 SVGAGI (reference sequence). CDR3 sequence (DNA): TGTGCCAGCAGTTACGTCCGGGGCAATCAGCCCCAGCATTTT. It encodes CASSYVRGNQPQHF.

CDR3 loop: CASNHVTASSGNTIYF. CDR3 in DNA: TGTGCCAGCAACCATGTGACAGCAAGCTCTGGAAACACCATATATTTT. The chain joins TRBV4-2 to TRBJ1-3; D possibly corresponds to TRBD1 (5 bases). Germline lookup yields CDR1 LGHNA and CDR2 YNFKEQ. There are 16 residues in the CDR3. V gave up 7 bases and J gave up 0 bases, with 16 bases separating them.

This chain joins TRBV29-1 and TRBJ2-5; the D gene is possibly TRBD2 (5 bases). V lost 2 bases and J 2 bases, leaving 12 bases between the germline ends. Germline-derived CDR1 and CDR2 are SQVTM and ANQGSEA. The CDR3 covers 14 residues. CDR3 in amino acids: CSVETPGSQETQYF. CDR3 coding DNA: TGCAGCGTTGAAACTCCGGGGAGTCAAGAGACCCAGTACTTC.

The CDR3 sequence is CASRLSGRAYEQYF. In DNA, the CDR3 is TGTGCCAGCAGACTAAGCGGGAGGGCCTACGAGCAGTACTTC. The J gene is TRBJ2-7, the V gene TRBV6-1; TRBD2 agrees at 10 bases. Looked up from germline, CDR1 is MNHNS and CDR2 is SASEGT. V gave up 6 bases and J gave up 2 bases; unmatched junction bases: 4. The CDR3 is made up of 14 amino acids.

The V gene is TRBV7-9, the J gene TRBJ2-1; TRBD1 is a possible D gene (7 bases). CDR1 and CDR2 (germline): SEHNR, FQNEAQ (reference sequence). Trimming removed 0 bases at V and 15 bases at J, with 21 bases between. The CDR3 contains 15 residues. CDR3: CASSLATQGGLFAFF. Here the CDR3 DNA reads TGTGCCAGCAGCTTAGCCACCCAGGGGGGTCTTTTTGCGTTCTTC.

V and J are TRBV5-5 and TRBJ1-5; TRBD1 is a possible D gene (5 bases). V lost 5 bases, J lost 7 bases, and 13 bases lay in between. The CDR3 loop spans 13 amino acids. Per the germline V gene, CDR1 is SGHKS and CDR2 is YYEKEE (reference sequence). The CDR3 DNA is TGTGCCAGCAGTCCCGACAGAGAACAGCCCCAGCATTTT. Residues: CASSPDREQPQHF.

The V gene is TRBV9, the J gene TRBJ2-1, with TRBD1 matching over 12 bases. This CDR3 contains 15 residues. V lost 4 bases and J lost 6; bases outside the gene matches: 5. Germline-derived CDR1 and CDR2 are SGDLS and YYNGEE. The chain's CDR3 is CASSHRDRGPNEQFF. CDR3 in DNA: TGTGCCAGCAGCCACCGGGACAGGGGGCCCAATGAGCAGTTCTTC.